These 26 T cell receptor beta chains came from one sample sequenced in a study of blood T cell repertoires in COVID-19. The assay was immunoSEQ multiplex PCR, and TCRdb's table has in-frame clones only and misses some. The sample has 450,000 to 500,000 clones, 70% to 90% seen once; the top ten hold around 7.9%. The sequenced material came from PBMCs or T cells enriched from blood (not recorded which). Receptor source: an older woman who had recovered from COVID-19.

V usage is TRBV7-8 and J usage is TRBJ1-2; 12 nucleotides align to TRBD1. Germline trimming cut 5 bases from V and 3 bases from J; bases unmatched to any gene: 4. The CDR3 spans 15 residues. In germline, CDR1 is SGHVS, CDR2 FQNEAQ. In DNA form, the CDR3 reads TGTGCCAGCAGCCCGGGACAGGGGGCCCACTATGGCTACACCTTC. This encodes CASSPGQGAHYGYTF.

The chain has TRBV19 and TRBJ1-1; D unclear. Germline-derived CDR1 and CDR2 are LNHDA and SQIVND (reference sequence). V dropped 1 base and J dropped 1 base, with 7 bases sitting between them. The CDR3 is made up of 14 amino acids. CDR3: CASSIVAENTEAFF. The CDR3, as DNA: TGTGCCAGTAGTATAGTAGCAGAGAACACTGAAGCTTTCTTT.

The chain carries TRBV24-1 and TRBJ2-2, with 11 nucleotides matching TRBD1. Germline trimming cut 4 bases from V and 3 bases from J; bases unmatched to any gene: 6. Germline assignment: CDR1 KGHDR and CDR2 SFDVKD. The CDR3 sequence is 17 residues long. CDR3 amino acids: CATSDPGQGAYTGELFF. The CDR3 nucleotides are TGTGCCACCAGTGACCCCGGACAGGGGGCATACACCGGGGAGCTGTTTTTT.

The chain has TRBV5-5 and TRBJ2-7; 9 positions match TRBD1. CDR3 length equals 15 residues. V dropped 0 bases and J dropped 6; count of bases not matched to a gene: 7. Germline CDR1 is SGHKS and CDR2 is YYEKEE (reference sequence). CDR3: CASSLGGQGGFEQYF. CDR3 sequence (DNA): TGTGCCAGCAGCTTGGGGGGACAGGGCGGCTTCGAGCAGTACTTC.

The chain couples TRBV12-3 or TRBV12-4 to TRBJ1-1, with D hard to call. The CDR3 consists of 12 residues. Trimming removed 3 bases from V and 5 bases from J, with 7 bases in between. The CDR3 DNA reads as TGTGCCAGCAGTTTTGTAGTTACTGAAGCTTTCTTT. Translated: CASSFVVTEAFF.

The chain couples TRBV5-8 to TRBJ2-1; TRBD2 matches 11 bases. With V trimmed by 4 bases and J by 6 bases, 6 bases remained unmatched. CDR3 length: 15 residues. Germline V lookup: CDR1 SGHTS, CDR2 YDEGEE. As DNA, the CDR3 is TGTGCCAGCAGCCGCGGACTAGCGGGCTTCAATGAGCAGTTCTTC. Amino acids: CASSRGLAGFNEQFF.

This sequence joins TRBV29-1 and TRBJ1-4; maybe TRBD1 (5 bases). This CDR3 comprises 13 residues. V gave up 6 bases and J gave up 4 bases, with 12 bases separating them. Germline lookup yields CDR1 SQVTM and CDR2 ANQGSEA. CDR3 sequence (DNA): TGCAGCGTCCGACAGACCATTAATGAAAAACTGTTTTTT. Its translation is CSVRQTINEKLFF.

The gene calls are TRBV29-1 and TRBJ1-5; D possibly corresponds to TRBD1 (6 bases). V lost 6 bases, J lost 6 bases, and 18 bases lay in between. CDR1 and CDR2 (germline): SQVTM, ANQGSEA. CDR3 length equals 14 residues. The chain's CDR3 is CSVSTGHVSQPQHF. The CDR3 DNA follows: TGCAGCGTCTCCACGGGACATGTGAGTCAGCCCCAGCATTTT.

Of note for this clone: Other DNA sequences in the sample encode the same CDR3. V usage is TRBV18 and J usage is TRBJ1-1; tentative D call: TRBD1 (6 bases). CDR3 size: 14 residues. CDR1 and CDR2 (germline): KGHSH, LQKENI. V lost 6 bases and J lost 5, with 16 bases in between. The CDR3 reads CASSLGQTNTEAFF. For the CDR3, the DNA is TGTGCCAGCTCCCTTGGACAGACCAATACTGAAGCTTTCTTT.

The chain employs TRBV7-6 and TRBJ1-5, with TRBD1 as a possible D gene (6 bases). This CDR3 has 15 residues. Trimming cost V 1 base and J 6 bases, with 13 bases left between them. Germline V gene data show CDR1 as SGHVS and CDR2 as FNYEAQ. The chain's CDR3 is CASSLVAGAGQPQHF. Here the CDR3 DNA reads TGTGCCAGCAGCTTAGTCGCGGGGGCGGGTCAGCCCCAGCATTTT.

The chain links TRBV7-2 to TRBJ2-7; TRBD1 matches at 7 bases. The V gene's germline CDR1 is SGHTA and CDR2 FQGNSA. The V and J ends lost 5 bases and 4 bases, in that order; junction bases with no gene match: 8. The CDR3 sequence is 14 residues long. The DNA for the CDR3 is TGTGCCAGCAGCCCTCGGACAGGAATGTACGAGCAGTACTTC. Its translation is CASSPRTGMYEQYF. Full variable domain (remainder filled in from reference TRBV7-2 and TRBJ2-7): GAGVSQSPSNKVTEKGKDVELRCDPISGHTALYWYRQSLGQGLEFLIYFQGNSAPDKSGLPSDRFSAERTGGSVSTLTIQRTQQEDSAVYLCASSPRTGMYEQYFGPGTRLTVT.

This clone was counted a single time. The gene calls are TRBV5-1 and TRBJ1-1, with D possibly matching TRBD1 (6 bases). The ends were cut back, 5 bases at V and 6 bases at J, with 20 bases in the middle. This CDR3 is 15 amino acids long. Per the germline V gene, CDR1 is SGHRS and CDR2 is YFSETQ. CDR3 DNA sequence: TGCGCCAGCAGACCTTGGCCGACAGGCCGTCCTGAAGCTTTCTTT. It translates to CASRPWPTGRPEAFF.

This clone was seen only a few times. J is TRBJ1-1 and V is TRBV6-5; no firm D call. The CDR3 sequence is 12 residues long. V was clipped by 6 bases and J by 3 bases, with 8 bases between them. Germline CDR1 MNHEY, CDR2 SVGAGI. CDR3 sequence (DNA): TGTGCCAGCAGAGAGATATACACTGAAGCTTTCTTT. It specifies CASREIYTEAFF.

V gene TRBV7-2 combines with J gene TRBJ2-1; TRBD1 might be the D (6 bases). The CDR3 totals 14 residues. The V gene lost 2 bases and the J gene lost 6 bases, with 11 bases spanning the gap. CDR1 and CDR2 (germline): SGHTA, FQGNSA. The DNA for the CDR3 is TGTGCCAGCAGCTTACGGACAGTTCTCAATGAGCAGTTCTTC. Translated: CASSLRTVLNEQFF.

Note on this clone: The sample contains more than one DNA sequence encoding this CDR3. The chain joins TRBV30 to TRBJ1-5; no definite D call. Trimming removed 1 base at V and 4 bases at J, with 8 bases between. This CDR3 comprises 13 residues. CDR1 and CDR2 (germline): GTSNPN, SVGIG (reference sequence). Written as DNA, the CDR3 is TGTGCCTGGAGTGGAACGGGGAATCAGCCCCAGCATTTT. This sequence encodes CAWSGTGNQPQHF.

In regard to this clone: Different DNA sequences within this sample yield the same CDR3. The gene calls are TRBV10-3 and TRBJ2-7; D might be TRBD2 (5 bases). The CDR3 runs 12 residues. The germline CDR1 and CDR2 sequences are ENHRY and SYGVKD. Trimming shortened V by 3 bases and J by 3 bases, and 6 bases separated the two germline ends. This chain's CDR3 is CAISERDYEQYF. CDR3 nucleotide sequence: TGTGCCATCAGTGAACGGGACTACGAGCAGTACTTC.

The chain combines TRBV20-1 with TRBJ2-3, with 7 nucleotides matching TRBD2. This CDR3 comprises 11 residues. CDR1 is DFQATT, CDR2 SNEGSKA, per germline (reference sequence). The junction had 10 bases not matched to a gene; V was cut back by 5 bases and J by 14 bases. CDR3 coding DNA: TGCAGTGCTGCGAAGCGGGGTGAGGGGTATTTT. It specifies CSAAKRGEGYF.

The rearrangement joins TRBV30 to TRBJ2-7; 8 nucleotides line up with TRBD1. Germline loops: CDR1 GTSNPN, CDR2 SVGIG (reference sequence). This CDR3 has 15 amino acids. V lost 2 bases, J lost 3 bases, and 9 bases stayed unmatched. As DNA, the CDR3 is TGTGCCTGGAGTTACGGGACAGGTATCCTCTACGAGCAGTACTTC. Translating gives CAWSYGTGILYEQYF. Full variable domain (missing parts from reference TRBV30 and TRBJ2-7): SQTIHQWPATLVQPVGSPLSLECTVEGTSNPNLYWYRQAAGRGLQLLFYSVGIGQISSEVPQNLSASRPQDRQFILSSKKLLLSDSGFYLCAWSYGTGILYEQYFGPGTRLTVT.

The V call is TRBV5-1, the J call TRBJ1-4, with D possibly being TRBD1 (6 bases). Trimming took off 6 bases at V and 5 bases at J, with 17 bases between the two ends. Germline CDR1 and CDR2: SGHRS and YFSETQ. The length of the CDR3 is 15 residues. The CDR3 bases are TGCGCCAGCAACCTCAGGGGTCGCCCAAATGAAAAACTGTTTTTT. Translated, it gives CASNLRGRPNEKLFF.

The rearrangement uses TRBV4-1 and TRBJ1-2; no clear D gene. Trimming stripped 1 base from V and 7 bases from J, with 19 bases between. Germline CDR1 is MGHRA and CDR2 is YSYEKL. The length of the CDR3 is 16 residues. The CDR3 sequence is CASSQGEGRVWGGYTF. In nucleotides, the CDR3 is TGCGCCAGCAGCCAAGGCGAAGGGAGGGTGTGGGGTGGCTACACCTTC.

This chain uses TRBV2 with TRBJ1-6, with D perhaps matching TRBD1 (6 bases). V gave up 2 bases and J gave up 7 bases, with 9 bases separating them. The CDR3 totals 14 residues. The germline V gene has CDR1 SNHLY and CDR2 FYNNEI. CDR3 coding DNA: TGTGCCAGCAGTGAATCACAGGGAAATTCACCCCTCCACTTT. Translating it yields CASSESQGNSPLHF.

The chain carries TRBV19 and TRBJ1-5; 8 bases fit TRBD1. Germline V gene data show CDR1 as LNHDA and CDR2 as SQIVND (reference sequence). V dropped 6 bases and J dropped 6; count of bases not matched to a gene: 4. The CDR3 is 13 residues long. CDR3 sequence: CASSGQGSQPQHF. Here the CDR3 DNA reads TGTGCCAGTAGCGGACAGGGAAGTCAGCCCCAGCATTTT.

This clone was seen once. The chain carries TRBV10-3 and TRBJ2-4; D is ambiguous. Germline lookup yields CDR1 ENHRY and CDR2 SYGVKD. Trimming cost V 3 bases and J 1 base, with 4 bases left between them. The CDR3 is made up of 13 amino acids. For the CDR3, the DNA is TGTGCCATCAGTGACCCTGCCAAAAACATTCAGTACTTC. As protein: CAISDPAKNIQYF.

The chain's CDR3 is CASSPHPLSGTSSNEQFF. Written as DNA, the CDR3 is TGTGCCAGCAGCCCACACCCGCTGTCCGGGACTAGCTCCAATGAGCAGTTCTTC. The chain employs TRBV4-2 and TRBJ2-1, with 9 bases aligning to TRBD2. Per germline, CDR1 LGHNA and CDR2 YNFKEQ. CDR3 length: 18 residues. Unmatched junction bases numbered 16, after V lost 4 bases and J lost 6 bases.

The chain uses TRBV19 and TRBJ2-1; 8 nucleotides agree with TRBD1. CDR3 length equals 14 residues. Unmatched junction bases numbered 11, after V lost 8 bases and J lost 8 bases. Germline V gene sequence: CDR1 LNHDA, CDR2 SQIVND (reference sequence). In nucleotides, the CDR3 is TGTGCCAGTTCCCCTGGCAGGGGGCTCGATGAGCAGTTCTTC. Protein: CASSPGRGLDEQFF.

This clone was observed a few times. This chain uses TRBV18 with TRBJ1-1, with TRBD1 matching over 9 bases. Germline values: CDR1 KGHSH, CDR2 LQKENI. This CDR3 has 16 residues. J was trimmed by 0 bases and V by 3 bases; bases with no gene match: 5. CDR3 sequence (DNA): TGTGCCAGCTCACCGGGACAGGGATGGATGAACACTGAAGCTTTCTTT. This gives the protein CASSPGQGWMNTEAFF.